The rows below give T cell receptor beta chains drawn from one sample of a study of beta chain features in type 1 diabetes. Assay used: immunoSEQ multiplex PCR; TCRdb lists only in-frame clones, some missing. The profile shows about 150,000 clones, about 12% of them singletons. The material sequenced was central memory CD4+ T cells from blood. The receptors shown here come from a young man with type 1 diabetes. Each CDR3 is given with its conserved first and last residue. The D gene is left open where the match is weak. Part of the rows lack a size; the others show once, few, many or a class for expanded clones.

J | D | size | V | CDR3 | DNA
TRBJ2-1 | - | few | TRBV6-6 | CASSYFYEQFF | TGTGCCAGCAGTTATTTCTATGAGCAGTTCTTC
TRBJ2-1 | - | - | TRBV7-8 | CASSVPRSEQFF | TGTGCCAGCAGCGTACCTAGATCTGAGCAGTTCTTC
TRBJ1-5 | - | few | TRBV9 | CASSRGGDSNQPQHF | TGTGCCAGCAGCCGAGGGGGGGATAGCAATCAGCCCCAGCATTTT
TRBJ1-6 | TRBD1 | few | TRBV9 | CASSATGGAYNSPLHF | TGTGCCAGCAGCGCCACAGGGGGAGCCTATAATTCACCCCTCCACTTT
TRBJ2-7 | - | - | TRBV7-2 | CASSLDSGSSYEQYF | TGTGCCAGCAGCTTAGATTCGGGCAGTTCCTACGAGCAGTACTTC
TRBJ2-5 | - | - | TRBV5-6 | CASSWVQETQYF | TGTGCCAGCAGCTGGGTACAAGAGACCCAGTACTTC
TRBJ2-2 | TRBD1 | many | TRBV7-2 | CASSFLAGTDTGELFF | TGTGCCAGCAGCTTTTTAGCCGGGACAGACACCGGGGAGCTGTTTTTT
TRBJ2-7 | - | - | TRBV5-1 | CASSLTDGAYEQYF | TGCGCCAGCAGCTTGACGGACGGCGCCTACGAGCAGTACTTC
TRBJ2-5 | - | - | TRBV5-4 | CASSLEAVETQYF | TGTGCCAGCAGCTTGGAAGCGGTGGAGACCCAGTACTTC
TRBJ2-5 | - | many | TRBV21-1 | CASSKSGQGEETQYF | TGTGCCAGCAGCAAATCGGGACAGGGTGAAGAGACCCAGTACTTC
TRBJ1-1 | - | few | TRBV30 | CAWTGGLGAFF | TGTGCCTGGACTGGAGGACTGGGAGCTTTCTTT
TRBJ2-5 | TRBD1 | - | TRBV15 | CATSIGTGGQETQYF | TGTGCCACCAGCATTGGGACAGGGGGCCAAGAGACCCAGTACTTC
TRBJ2-1 | TRBD1 | few | TRBV30 | CAWSGGQGYAASYNEQFF | TGTGCCTGGAGTGGGGGACAGGGGTATGCCGCCTCCTACAATGAGCAGTTCTTC
TRBJ1-4 | - | few | TRBV15 | CATSRTSNNEKLFF | TGTGCCACCTCCCGGACATCCAATAATGAAAAACTGTTTTTT
TRBJ2-7 | - | - | TRBV27 | CASSTGFNYEQYF | TGTGCCAGCAGTACGGGATTTAACTACGAGCAGTACTTC
TRBJ1-1 | - | many | TRBV10-3 | CAILGGGNTEAFF | TGTGCCATCCTCGGCGGGGGGAACACTGAAGCTTTCTTT
TRBJ1-5 | - | - | TRBV28 | CASNAGATHQPQHF | TGTGCCAGCAATGCAGGGGCTACCCATCAGCCCCAGCATTTT
TRBJ1-5 | - | few | TRBV18 | CASSPSSNQPQHF | TGTGCCAGCTCACCATCGAGCAATCAGCCCCAGCATTTT
TRBJ2-7 | TRBD1 | - | TRBV5-1 | CASSFGTGAYEQYF | TGCGCCAGCAGCTTTGGGACAGGGGCCTACGAGCAGTACTTC
TRBJ2-1 | - | few | TRBV10-2 | CASSVPGGDTYNEQFF | TGCGCCAGCAGTGTCCCAGGGGGGGATACGTACAATGAGCAGTTCTTC
TRBJ1-4 | - | few | TRBV21-1 | CASPGEGYGKLFF | TGTGCCAGCCCGGGGGAGGGCTACGGAAAACTGTTTTTT
TRBJ1-2 | TRBD1 | - | TRBV28 | CASSLSLQQGGEGYTF | TGTGCCAGCAGTCTCTCCCTTCAACAGGGGGGAGAGGGCTACACCTTC
TRBJ1-5 | - | many | TRBV18 | CASSPFRDEQPQHF | TGTGCCAGCTCACCATTCAGGGACGAGCAGCCCCAGCATTTT
TRBJ2-1 | TRBD2 | few | TRBV29-1 | CSVRGGTSGDEQFF | TGCAGCGTCCGAGGGGGGACTAGCGGTGATGAGCAGTTCTTC
TRBJ1-6 | - | - | TRBV9 | CASSVGVQGNSPLHF | TGTGCCAGCAGCGTAGGAGTCCAAGGCAATTCACCCCTCCACTTT
TRBJ2-1 | TRBD2 | many | TRBV9 | CASSVGLAGPPYNEQFF | TGTGCCAGCAGCGTAGGCCTAGCGGGGCCCCCCTACAATGAGCAGTTCTTC
TRBJ1-5 | - | - | TRBV4-1 | CASSQEGRGNQPQHF | TGCGCCAGCAGCCAAGAAGGGAGGGGCAATCAGCCCCAGCATTTT
TRBJ1-2 | TRBD1 | - | TRBV2 | CASNTQGNRGYTF | TGTGCCAGCAACACACAGGGGAATCGAGGCTACACCTTC
TRBJ1-5 | - | - | TRBV28 | CASSLSGARAQHF | TGTGCCAGCAGTTTAAGTGGGGCTAGGGCCCAGCATTTT
TRBJ2-2 | - | few | TRBV9 | CASRVENTGELFF | TGTGCCAGCAGAGTAGAGAACACCGGGGAGCTGTTTTTT
TRBJ2-3 | - | - | TRBV29-1 | CSAFVQGTDTQYF | TGCAGCGCTTTTGTGCAGGGCACAGATACGCAGTATTTT
TRBJ2-3 | - | - | TRBV6-5 | CASSSLRGTQYF | TGTGCCAGCAGTTCCCTCCGTGGGACGCAGTATTTT
TRBJ1-4 | TRBD1 | - | TRBV4-1 | CASSQPATGLFF | TGCGCCAGCAGCCAGCCGGCGACAGGGTTGTTTTTT